Listed below are T cell receptor beta chains from one sample, sequenced in a study of T cell responses to AZD1222 COVID-19 vaccine. Clones were sequenced by immunoSEQ multiplex PCR, and TCRdb holds only the in-frame ones, with some missing. Here the sample spans 140,000 to 150,000 clones, about 86% being singletons. Here the sequenced sample was peripheral blood, taken 28 days after the second AZD1222 dose. These receptors all stem from an adult who received the AZD1222 COVID-19 vaccine. CDR3s include the opening cysteine and the closing phenylalanine or tryptophan.

>TRBJ1-2|TRBV5-1
CASSPIGSSQDPLF
>TRBJ2-7|TRBV7-9
CASGPPGANYEQYF
>TRBJ2-5|TRBV11-2
CASSLGLLETQYF
>TRBJ2-7|TRBV7-2
CASSPQVGAGRGHEQYF
>TRBJ2-1|TRBV3-1/TRBV3-2
CASSQGNSGGLIQFF
>TRBJ1-5|TRBV29-1
CSVEDGGNQPQHF
>TRBJ1-5|TRBV9
CASSRTGDNQPQHF
>TRBJ1-6|TRBV19
CASRPQGADSPLHF
>TRBJ1-2|TRBV6-5
CASSYSRTGPGYTF
>TRBJ2-3|TRBV3-1/TRBV3-2
CASSQGRGTDTQYF
>TRBJ1-2|TRBV7-9
CASSLAAQAGYTF
>TRBJ1-4|TRBV6-5
CASSYSSAGYEKLFF
>TRBJ1-1|TRBV6-5
CASTLMGAANTEAFF
>TRBJ2-7|TRBV7-9
CASSLGLAGVHEQYF
>TRBJ1-1|TRBV7-8
CASSLVFQNTEAFF
>TRBJ2-1|TRBV30
CAWSAVGTAQFF
>TRBJ2-5|TRBV6-5
CASRTSGRLETQYF
>TRBJ2-2|TRBV2
CASTSDPVNTGELFF
>TRBJ1-5|TRBV30
CAWSSNGPQPQHF
>TRBJ1-1|TRBV4-1
CASSHVPWNTEAFF
>TRBJ2-7|TRBV7-2
CASSPMVGAYEQYF
>TRBJ1-2|TRBV12-3/TRBV12-4
CASSSPKSPGYTF
>TRBJ2-6|TRBV24-1
CATSDSGHSGANVLTF
>TRBJ1-2|TRBV5-5
CASRYPGTGFRYGYTF
>TRBJ2-5|TRBV7-9
CASSLRTGGAPPETQYF
>TRBJ2-1|TRBV11-3
CASSLGSGGGSDEQFF
>TRBJ2-7|TRBV29-1
CSVSPPSDSPYEQYF
>TRBJ2-5|TRBV2
CASSPTQPQETQYF
>TRBJ2-7|TRBV5-1
CASRLQDGSYEQYF
>TRBJ1-4|TRBV5-1
CASSPGTQNEKLFF
>TRBJ1-5|TRBV2
CASRGDRGYQPQHF
>TRBJ1-3|TRBV11-2
CASSLVSQGATGNTIYF
>TRBJ2-1|TRBV6-6
CASSPGLAGVYEQFF